This TCR beta chain appears in the sequencing data of a study of T cells after yellow fever vaccination. TCRdb itself ran the 5' RACE reads through MiXCR, one entry per CDR3 protein. Here the sample spans roughly 120,000 distinct CDR3 sequences, approximately 7% being singletons. The CDR3 has 17 amino acids. Germline V gene sequence: CDR1 KGHDR, CDR2 SFDVKD. V was pared by 4 bases and J by 6 bases, with 4 bases of the junction left unmatched. Many counts were recorded for this clonotype. This rearrangement joins TRBV24-1 to TRBJ2-2; 16 bases are a match to TRBD2. Sequences were derived from CD4+ T cells sorted from PBMCs, sampled around 10 days after the first yellow fever vaccination. This receptor was obtained from a man younger than 35 who received the YFV17D yellow fever vaccine. CDR3 sequence reads: CATSDGGTSGGAGELFF. The CDR3 coding sequence is TGTGCCACCAGTGACGGAGGGACTAGCGGGGGGGCCGGGGAGCTGTTTTTT.